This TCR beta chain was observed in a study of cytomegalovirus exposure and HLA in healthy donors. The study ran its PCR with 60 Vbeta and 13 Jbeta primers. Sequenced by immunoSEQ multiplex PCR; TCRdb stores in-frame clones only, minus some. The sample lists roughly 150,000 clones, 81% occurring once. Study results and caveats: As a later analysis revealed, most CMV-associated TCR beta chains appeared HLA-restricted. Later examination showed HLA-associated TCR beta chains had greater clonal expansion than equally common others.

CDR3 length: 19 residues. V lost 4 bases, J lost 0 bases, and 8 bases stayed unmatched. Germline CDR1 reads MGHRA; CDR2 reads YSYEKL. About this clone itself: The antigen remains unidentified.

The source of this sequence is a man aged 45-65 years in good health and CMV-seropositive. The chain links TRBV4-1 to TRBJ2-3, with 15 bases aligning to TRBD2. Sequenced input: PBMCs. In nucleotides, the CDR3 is TGCGCCAGCAGCCCGAGGACTAGCGGGAGGGATGGTAGCACAGATACGCAGTATTTT. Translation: CASSPRTSGRDGSTDTQYF.